This entry lists 3 T cell receptor beta chains sequenced from one sample in a study of cytomegalovirus exposure and HLA in healthy donors. 13 Jbeta primers and 60 Vbeta primers were used for the PCR. Produced via immunoSEQ multiplex PCR; TCRdb's table is partial and in-frame only. Counted here are around 140,000 clones, 75% to 90% occurring once; the ten biggest clones make up 4.5% to 5.5%. The material sequenced was PBMCs. Receptors originate from a man aged 40-49 years in good health and CMV-seronegative.

This sequence joins TRBV7-9 and TRBJ1-2, with TRBD1 matching 10 bases. The trim removed 9 bases at V and 6 bases at J, leaving 10 bases unmatched. CDR1 and CDR2 from the germline V gene are SEHNR and FQNEAQ (reference sequence). CDR3 length: 14 residues. CDR3 residues: CASRRQGAGDGYTF. In nucleotides, the CDR3 is TGTGCCAGTCGGAGACAGGGGGCAGGAGATGGCTACACCTTC.

The chain recombines TRBV2 with TRBJ1-2, with TRBD1 identical over 11 bases. Looked up from germline, CDR1 is SNHLY and CDR2 is FYNNEI. The CDR3 is 15 amino acids. Unmatched junction bases numbered 6, after V lost 5 bases and J lost 4 bases. In nucleotides, the CDR3 is TGTGCCAGCAGTCCCGGACAGGGGGCAGTCTATGGCTACACCTTC. Its translation is CASSPGQGAVYGYTF.

V gene TRBV27 combines with J gene TRBJ2-2, with a weak D call TRBD1 (7 bases). V shed 8 bases and J shed 3 bases, with 22 bases lying between them. The CDR3 length is 17 residues. The germline V gene has CDR1 MNHEY and CDR2 SMNVEV (reference sequence). For the CDR3, the DNA is TGTGCCAGCGGGGACGGAGGGGCAGGGGGTTACACCGGGGAGCTGTTTTTT. The encoded protein is CASGDGGAGGYTGELFF.